Sequencing of this TCR beta chain was carried out in a study of blood T cell repertoires in COVID-19. About the research overall: The samples span acute and convalescent COVID-19 from the United States, Italy and Spain. Nucleic acid was either cDNA or gDNA, and it came from T cells, B-cell-depleted T cells, or PBMCs.

This clone was detected a few times. Participant-reported clinical history was the basis for cohort assignment. Trimming took 3 bases from V and 6 from J, leaving 11 bases between them. Germline CDR1 and CDR2: SGHDN and FVKESK. This CDR3 region has 13 residues. Authors' analysis steps: Quantification of nucleated cells was approximated via reference gene primer amplification. The method was immunoSEQ multiplex PCR; TCRdb's version includes in-frame clones alone and lacks a portion of them. D and trimming come from the DNA, and the V and J calls and clone size come from that table. Among roughly 330,000 clones listed, around 84% were seen once.

The TCR originated in a woman between 18 and 29 years old who had recovered from COVID-19. V is TRBV14 and J is TRBJ1-1; TRBD1 is a possible D gene (5 bases). The sample comprised PBMCs or T cells enriched from blood (not recorded which). In DNA form, the CDR3 reads TGTGCCAGCAGCCAGGGGTGGGGGGCTGAAGCTTTCTTT. Protein: CASSQGWGAEAFF.